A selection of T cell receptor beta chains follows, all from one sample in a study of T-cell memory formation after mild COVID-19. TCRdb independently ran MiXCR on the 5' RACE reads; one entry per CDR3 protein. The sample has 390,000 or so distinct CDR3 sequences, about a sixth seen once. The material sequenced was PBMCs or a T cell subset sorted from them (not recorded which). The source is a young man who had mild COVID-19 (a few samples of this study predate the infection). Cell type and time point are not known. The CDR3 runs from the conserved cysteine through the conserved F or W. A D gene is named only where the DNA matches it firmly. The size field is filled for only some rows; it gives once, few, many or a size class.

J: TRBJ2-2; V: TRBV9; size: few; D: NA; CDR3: CASSVEAGELFF; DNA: TGTGCCAGCAGCGTAGAGGCCGGGGAGCTGTTTTTT
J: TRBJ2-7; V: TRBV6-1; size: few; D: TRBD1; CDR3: CASGRTGSYEQYF; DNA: TGTGCCAGCGGTCGGACAGGCTCCTACGAGCAGTACTTC
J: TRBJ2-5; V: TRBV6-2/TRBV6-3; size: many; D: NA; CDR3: CASSYSTETQYF; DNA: TGTGCCAGCAGTTACTCGACAGAGACCCAGTACTTC
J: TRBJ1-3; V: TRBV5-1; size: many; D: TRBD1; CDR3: CASSPGTGHSGNTIYF; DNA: TGCGCCAGCAGCCCGGGGACAGGCCACTCTGGAAACACCATATATTTT
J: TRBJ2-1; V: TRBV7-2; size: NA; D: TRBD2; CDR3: CASRSPGTSGNEQFF; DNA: TGTGCCAGCAGGTCACCCGGGACTAGCGGCAATGAGCAGTTCTTC
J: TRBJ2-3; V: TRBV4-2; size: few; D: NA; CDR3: CASSQELTYGAPTDTQYF; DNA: TGTGCCAGCAGCCAAGAGCTAACATACGGGGCCCCAACAGATACGCAGTATTTT
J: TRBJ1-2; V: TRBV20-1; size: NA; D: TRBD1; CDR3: CSTTRDSSSSYGYTF; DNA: TGCAGTACTACCCGGGACAGCTCAAGTAGTTACGGCTACACCTTC
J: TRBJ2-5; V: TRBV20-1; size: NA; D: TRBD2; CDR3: CSARYSGGIQETQYF; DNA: TGCAGTGCTAGATACAGCGGGGGTATCCAAGAGACCCAGTACTTC
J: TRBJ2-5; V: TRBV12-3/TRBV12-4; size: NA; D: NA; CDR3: CASSWAGQETQYF; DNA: TGTGCCAGCAGTTGGGCCGGACAAGAGACCCAGTACTTC
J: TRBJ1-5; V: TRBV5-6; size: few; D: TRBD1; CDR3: CASSRRGRNQPQHF; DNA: TGTGCCAGCAGCCGCAGGGGGCGGAATCAGCCCCAGCATTTT
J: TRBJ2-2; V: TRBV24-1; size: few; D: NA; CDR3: CATSDSGHWDGELFF; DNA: TGTGCCACCAGTGATTCCGGACATTGGGACGGGGAGCTGTTTTTT
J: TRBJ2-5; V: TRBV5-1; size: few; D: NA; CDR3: CASKRGEDLETQYF; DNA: TGCGCCAGCAAAAGGGGGGAGGACCTAGAGACCCAGTACTTC
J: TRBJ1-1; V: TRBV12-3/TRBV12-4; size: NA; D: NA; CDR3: CASSRITEAFF; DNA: TGTGCCAGCAGCAGGATCACTGAAGCTTTCTTT
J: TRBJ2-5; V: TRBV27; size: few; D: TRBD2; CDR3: CASSSGLAGGLETQYF; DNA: TGTGCCAGCAGTTCCGGACTAGCGGGGGGCTTGGAGACCCAGTACTTC
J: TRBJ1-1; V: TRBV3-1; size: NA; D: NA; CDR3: CASSQLRMNTEAFF; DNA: TGTGCCAGCAGCCAGTTACGGATGAACACTGAAGCTTTCTTT
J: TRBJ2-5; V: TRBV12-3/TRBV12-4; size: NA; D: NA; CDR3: CASSLVSGAAETQYF; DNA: TGTGCCAGCAGTTTAGTATCAGGGGCGGCTGAGACCCAGTACTTC
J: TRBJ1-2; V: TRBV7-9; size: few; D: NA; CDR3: CASRSTGFSDGYTF; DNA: TGTGCCAGCAGATCAACAGGGTTTAGCGATGGCTACACCTTC
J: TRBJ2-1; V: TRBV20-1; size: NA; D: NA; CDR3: CSARDSGGLSYEQFF; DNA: TGCAGTGCTAGGGATAGTGGGGGGCTTAGCTATGAGCAGTTCTTC
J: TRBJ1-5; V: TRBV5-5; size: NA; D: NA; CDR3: CASSYREGNQPQHF; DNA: TGTGCCAGCAGCTACCGGGAGGGTAATCAGCCCCAGCATTTT
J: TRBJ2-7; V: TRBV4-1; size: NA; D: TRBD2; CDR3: CASSQETSGSYEQYF; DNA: TGCGCCAGCAGCCAAGAGACTAGCGGCTCCTACGAGCAGTACTTC
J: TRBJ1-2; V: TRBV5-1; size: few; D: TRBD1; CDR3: CASSQGGGFDGYTF; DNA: TGCGCCAGCAGCCAGGGGGGAGGGTTTGATGGCTACACCTTC
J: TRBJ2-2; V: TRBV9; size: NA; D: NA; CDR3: CASSTRPTGELFF; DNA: TGTGCCAGCAGCACGCGGCCCACCGGGGAGCTGTTTTTT
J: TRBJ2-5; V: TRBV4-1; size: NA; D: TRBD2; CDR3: CASSQGLLAGGQETQYF; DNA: TGCGCCAGCAGCCAAGGATTACTAGCGGGGGGGCAAGAGACCCAGTACTTC
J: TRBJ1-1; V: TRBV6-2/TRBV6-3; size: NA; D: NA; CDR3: CASWQGDWDTEAFF; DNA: TGTGCCAGCTGGCAAGGGGACTGGGACACTGAAGCTTTCTTT
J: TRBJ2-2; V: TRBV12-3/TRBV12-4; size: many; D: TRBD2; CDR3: CASSPHSGLAGSGELFF; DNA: TGTGCCAGCAGTCCGCACTCGGGACTAGCGGGGTCCGGGGAGCTGTTTTTT
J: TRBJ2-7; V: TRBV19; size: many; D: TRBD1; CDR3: CASSIGWDSSGEQYF; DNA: TGTGCCAGTAGTATTGGGTGGGACAGTTCGGGAGAGCAGTACTTC
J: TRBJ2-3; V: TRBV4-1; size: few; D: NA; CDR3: CASSQDGRSTDTQYF; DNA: TGCGCCAGCAGCCAAGATGGTCGTAGCACAGATACGCAGTATTTT
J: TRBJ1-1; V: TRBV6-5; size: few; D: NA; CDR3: CASSYSTRLGAFF; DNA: TGTGCCAGCAGTTACTCGACGCGGCTTGGAGCTTTCTTT
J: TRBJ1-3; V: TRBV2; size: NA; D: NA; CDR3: CASSEWGGAGNTIYF; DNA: TGTGCCAGCAGTGAATGGGGAGGGGCTGGAAACACCATATATTTT
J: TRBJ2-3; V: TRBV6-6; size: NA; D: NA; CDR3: CASSTQGSTDTQYF; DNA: TGTGCCAGCAGTACGCAGGGGTCGACAGATACGCAGTATTTT
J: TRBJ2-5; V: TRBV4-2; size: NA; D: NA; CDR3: CASSLRPSGVGETQYF; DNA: TGTGCCAGCAGCCTGCGTCCGAGCGGCGTCGGAGAGACCCAGTACTTC
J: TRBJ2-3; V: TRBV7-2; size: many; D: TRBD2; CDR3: CASSLMGSGPHTQYF; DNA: TGTGCCAGCAGCTTGATGGGTAGCGGGCCCCATACGCAGTATTTT
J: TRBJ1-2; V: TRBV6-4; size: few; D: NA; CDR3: CASTGHGGDGYTF; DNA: TGTGCCAGCACCGGACACGGAGGGGATGGCTACACCTTC
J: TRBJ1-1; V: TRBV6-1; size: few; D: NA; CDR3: CASTRNRNTEAFF; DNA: TGTGCCAGCACAAGAAATCGGAACACTGAAGCTTTCTTT
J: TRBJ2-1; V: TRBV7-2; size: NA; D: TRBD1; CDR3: CASSGLRGRRGEQFF; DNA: TGTGCCAGCAGCGGACTCAGGGGGCGGAGGGGTGAGCAGTTCTTC
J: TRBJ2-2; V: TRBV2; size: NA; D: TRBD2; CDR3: CASSGRKRQELFF; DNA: TGTGCCAGCAGCGGGAGGAAACGCCAGGAGCTGTTTTTT
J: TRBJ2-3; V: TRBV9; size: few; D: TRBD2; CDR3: CASSFYRGGTDTQYF; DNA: TGTGCCAGCAGCTTCTACCGGGGGGGCACAGATACGCAGTATTTT
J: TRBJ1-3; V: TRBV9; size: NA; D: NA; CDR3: CASSRGRSGNTIYF; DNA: TGTGCCAGTTCCAGGGGTCGCTCTGGAAACACCATATATTTT
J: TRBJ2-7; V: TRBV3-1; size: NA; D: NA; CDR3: CASSQERGRFRYEQYF; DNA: TGTGCCAGCAGCCAGGAACGCGGAAGGTTTCGCTACGAGCAGTACTTC
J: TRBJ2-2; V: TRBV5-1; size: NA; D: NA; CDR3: CASSFGTGTPNTGELFF; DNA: TGCGCCAGCAGCTTTGGAACCGGGACACCAAACACCGGGGAGCTGTTTTTT
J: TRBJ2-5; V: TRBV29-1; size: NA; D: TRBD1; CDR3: CSGNRGRRETQYF; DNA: TGCAGCGGGAACAGGGGGCGCAGAGAGACCCAGTACTTC
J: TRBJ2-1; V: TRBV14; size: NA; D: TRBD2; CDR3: CASSRRGGYNEQFF; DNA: TGTGCCAGCAGCCGACGGGGGGGTTACAATGAGCAGTTCTTC
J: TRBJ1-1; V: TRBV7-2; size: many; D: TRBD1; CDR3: CASSSSGTGGNPLYTEAFF; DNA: TGTGCCAGCAGCTCGTCCGGGACAGGGGGCAACCCGCTTTACACTGAAGCTTTCTTT
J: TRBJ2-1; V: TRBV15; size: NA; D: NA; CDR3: CATSSFLGSYNEQFF; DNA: TGTGCCACCAGCAGTTTCCTGGGCTCCTACAATGAGCAGTTCTTC
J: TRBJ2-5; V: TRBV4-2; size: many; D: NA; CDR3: CASSQAGETQYF; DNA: TGTGCCAGCAGCCAAGCGGGAGAGACCCAGTACTTC
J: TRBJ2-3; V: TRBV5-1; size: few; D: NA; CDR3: CASTSRSDTQYF; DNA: TGCGCCAGCACAAGCAGGTCAGATACGCAGTATTTT
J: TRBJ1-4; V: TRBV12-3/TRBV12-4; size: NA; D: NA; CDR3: CASSDATNEKLFF; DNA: TGTGCCAGCAGCGATGCAACTAATGAAAAACTGTTTTTT
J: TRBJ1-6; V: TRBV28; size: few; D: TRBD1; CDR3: CASSLFVTGDSPLHF; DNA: TGTGCCAGCAGTTTATTCGTGACAGGGGATTCACCCCTCCACTTT
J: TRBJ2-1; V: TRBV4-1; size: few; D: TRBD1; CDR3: CASSQGGQGGEQFF; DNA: TGCGCCAGCAGCCAAGGCGGACAGGGCGGAGAGCAGTTCTTC
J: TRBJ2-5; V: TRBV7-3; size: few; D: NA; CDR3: CASSQNPGTETQYF; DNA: TGTGCCAGCAGCCAAAACCCGGGTACGGAGACCCAGTACTTC
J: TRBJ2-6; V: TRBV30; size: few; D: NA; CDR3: CAWRKIGANVLTF; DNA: TGTGCCTGGAGAAAGATAGGGGCCAACGTCCTGACTTTC
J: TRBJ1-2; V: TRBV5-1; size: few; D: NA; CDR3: CASSPRTGLPTQGYTF; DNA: TGCGCCAGCAGCCCACGGACGGGACTGCCCACCCAGGGCTACACCTTC
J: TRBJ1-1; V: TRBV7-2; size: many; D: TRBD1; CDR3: CASSSYRGWTEAFF; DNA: TGTGCCAGCAGCTCCTACAGGGGGTGGACTGAAGCTTTCTTT
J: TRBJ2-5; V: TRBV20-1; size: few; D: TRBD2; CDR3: CSARDRLAATPRETQYF; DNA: TGCAGTGCTAGAGATCGACTAGCGGCGACCCCGAGGGAGACCCAGTACTTC